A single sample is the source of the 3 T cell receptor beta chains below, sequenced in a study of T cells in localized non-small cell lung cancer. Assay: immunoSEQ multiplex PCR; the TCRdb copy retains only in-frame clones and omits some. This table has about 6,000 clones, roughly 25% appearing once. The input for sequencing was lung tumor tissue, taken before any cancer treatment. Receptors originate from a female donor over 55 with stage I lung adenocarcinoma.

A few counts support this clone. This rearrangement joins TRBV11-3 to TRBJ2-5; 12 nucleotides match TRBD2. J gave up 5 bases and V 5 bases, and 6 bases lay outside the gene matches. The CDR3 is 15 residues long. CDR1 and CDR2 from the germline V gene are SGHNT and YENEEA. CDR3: CASSRGLAGRETQYF. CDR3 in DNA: TGTGCCAGCAGCCGGGGACTAGCGGGCCGTGAGACCCAGTACTTC.

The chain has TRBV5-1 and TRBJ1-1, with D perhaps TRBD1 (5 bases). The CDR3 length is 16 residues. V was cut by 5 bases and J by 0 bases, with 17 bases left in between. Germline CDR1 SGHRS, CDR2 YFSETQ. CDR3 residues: CASSLPGGTLNTEAFF. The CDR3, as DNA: TGCGCCAGCAGTTTACCCGGAGGGACTTTGAACACTGAAGCTTTCTTT.

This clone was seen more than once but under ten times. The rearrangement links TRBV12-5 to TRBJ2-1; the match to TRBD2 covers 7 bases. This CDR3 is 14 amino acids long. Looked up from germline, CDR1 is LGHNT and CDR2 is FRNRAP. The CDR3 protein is CASKGREFHNEQFF. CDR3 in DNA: TGTGCCAGCAAAGGGCGGGAGTTCCACAATGAGCAGTTCTTC.